Here is one TCR beta chain with its context. Its specificity is unknown. The tumor samples were collected prior to definitive surgery or chemotherapy. This sample was included in a study of high-grade serous ovarian cancer treatment subgroups. As for the study in general: On average, approximately 14,000 reads and 7,000 to 8,500 unique TCR beta rearrangements were obtained per sample.

Points from the study as a whole: The analyses considered CDR3 and ignored CDR1 and CDR2.

Generated by immunoSEQ multiplex PCR, the TCRdb table keeps only in-frame clones and is missing some. Of several thousand clones in the sample, approximately 71% were seen once. Germline assignment: CDR1 SGHNT and CDR2 YYREEE (reference sequence). Trimming pared 2 bases from V and 0 bases from J, leaving 9 bases between. The CDR3 consists of 15 residues. V gene TRBV5-4 combines with J gene TRBJ1-3; no firm D call. The receptor's source is a human donor with high-grade serous ovarian cancer. Material: tumor tissue. CDR3 bases: TGTGCCAGCAGCTTTGGAACTAACTCTGGAAACACCATATATTTT. It yields the protein CASSFGTNSGNTIYF.